This T cell receptor (beta chain) was recovered during a study of OX40 agonist ivuxolimab in advanced cancers. Study summary: In this cohort, patients received ivuxolimab, an agonistic anti-OX40 (CD134) antibody.

The table came from immunoSEQ multiplex PCR; TCRdb's copy has only in-frame clones and leaves some out. The sample lists about 77,000 clones; about nine tenths were seen once. Systemic immunosuppression or a history of autoimmune disease excluded patients. Baseline was the first blood sampling point, followed by cycle 4 day 1 and cycle 7 day 1. V was clipped by 6 bases and J by 1 base, with 10 bases between them. This CDR3 is built from 13 residues. Germline assignment: CDR1 KGHSH and CDR2 LQKENI. The receptor was derived from an adult with an advanced solid tumor such as melanoma, head and neck, liver or kidney cancer. The sequenced sample was CD4+ or CD8+ T cells sorted from blood, obtained in a trial of the OX40 agonist ivuxolimab. The chain couples TRBV18 to TRBJ2-7; possibly TRBD2 for D (6 bases). As DNA, the CDR3 is TGTGCCAGCTCCCTTAGCGGTTCCTACGAGCAGTACTTC. Amino acid sequence: CASSLSGSYEQYF. The whole variable domain, remainder taken from reference TRBV18 and TRBJ2-7, is NAGVMQNPRHLVRRRGQEARLRCSPMKGHSHVYWYRQLPEEGLKFMVYLQKENIIDESGMPKERFSAEFPKEGPSILRIQQVVRGDSAAYFCASSLSGSYEQYFGPGTRLTVT.